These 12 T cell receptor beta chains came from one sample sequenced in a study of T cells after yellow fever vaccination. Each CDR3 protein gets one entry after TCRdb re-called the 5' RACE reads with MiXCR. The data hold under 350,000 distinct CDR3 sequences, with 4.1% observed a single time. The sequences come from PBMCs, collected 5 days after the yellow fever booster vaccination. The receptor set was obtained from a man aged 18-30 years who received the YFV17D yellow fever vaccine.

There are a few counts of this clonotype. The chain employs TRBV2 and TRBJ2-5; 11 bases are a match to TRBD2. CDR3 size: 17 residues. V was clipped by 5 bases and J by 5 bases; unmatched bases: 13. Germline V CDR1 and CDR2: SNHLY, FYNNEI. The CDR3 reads CASSLSGGARIRETQYF. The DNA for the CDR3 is TGTGCCAGCAGTCTTAGCGGGGGGGCTCGCATTCGGGAGACCCAGTACTTC.

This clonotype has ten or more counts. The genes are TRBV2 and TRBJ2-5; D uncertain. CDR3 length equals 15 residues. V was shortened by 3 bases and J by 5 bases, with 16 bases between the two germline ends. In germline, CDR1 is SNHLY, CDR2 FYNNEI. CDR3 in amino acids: CASSEAGIPPETQYF. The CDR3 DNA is TGTGCCAGCAGTGAGGCCGGAATACCTCCGGAGACCCAGTACTTC.

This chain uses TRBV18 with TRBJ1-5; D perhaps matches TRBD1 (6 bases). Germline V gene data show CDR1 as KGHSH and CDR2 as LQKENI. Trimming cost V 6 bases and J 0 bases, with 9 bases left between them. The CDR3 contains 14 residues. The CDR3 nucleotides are TGTGCCAGCTCTTCGGGGGCTAGCAATCAGCCCCAGCATTTT. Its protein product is CASSSGASNQPQHF.

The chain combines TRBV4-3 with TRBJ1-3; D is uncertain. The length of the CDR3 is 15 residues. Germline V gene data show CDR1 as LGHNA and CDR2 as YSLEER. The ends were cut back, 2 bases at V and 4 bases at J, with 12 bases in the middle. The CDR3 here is CASSQQTPSGNTIYF. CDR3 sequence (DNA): TGCGCCAGCAGCCAACAGACCCCTTCGGGAAACACCATATATTTT.

CDR3 region: CSASRIGNEQYV. CDR3 nucleotides: TGCAGTGCTAGCCGTATAGGTAACGAGCAGTACGTC. The V and J genes are TRBV20-1 and TRBJ2-7; D is uncertain. V gave up 3 bases and J gave up 5 bases, with 11 bases separating them. The CDR3 extends over 12 amino acids. CDR1 and CDR2 from the germline V gene are DFQATT and SNEGSKA (reference sequence).

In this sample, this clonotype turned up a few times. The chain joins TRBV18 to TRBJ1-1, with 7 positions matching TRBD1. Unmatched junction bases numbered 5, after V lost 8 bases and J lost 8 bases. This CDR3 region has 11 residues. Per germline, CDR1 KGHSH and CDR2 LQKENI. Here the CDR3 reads CASMGTVEAFF. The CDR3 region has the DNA TGTGCCAGCATGGGGACAGTCGAAGCTTTCTTT.

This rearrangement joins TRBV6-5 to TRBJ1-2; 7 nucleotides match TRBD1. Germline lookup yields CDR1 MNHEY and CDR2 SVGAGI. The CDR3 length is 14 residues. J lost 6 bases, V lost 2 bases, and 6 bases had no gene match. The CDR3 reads CASSYGTASHGYTF. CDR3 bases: TGTGCCAGCAGTTACGGGACAGCTAGTCATGGCTACACCTTC.

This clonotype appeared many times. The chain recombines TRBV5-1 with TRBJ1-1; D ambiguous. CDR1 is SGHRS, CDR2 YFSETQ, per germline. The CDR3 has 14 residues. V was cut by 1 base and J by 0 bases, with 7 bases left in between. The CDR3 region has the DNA TGCGCCAGCAGCTTGAATGATATGAACACTGAAGCTTTCTTT. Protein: CASSLNDMNTEAFF.

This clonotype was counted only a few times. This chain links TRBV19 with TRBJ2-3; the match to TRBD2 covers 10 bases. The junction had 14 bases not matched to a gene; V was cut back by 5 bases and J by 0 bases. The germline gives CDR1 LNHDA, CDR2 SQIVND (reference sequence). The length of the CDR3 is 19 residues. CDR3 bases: TGTGCCAGTAGTGCCGGCCTAGCGGGGGAGTCTGGTAGCACAGATACGCAGTATTTT. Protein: CASSAGLAGESGSTDTQYF.

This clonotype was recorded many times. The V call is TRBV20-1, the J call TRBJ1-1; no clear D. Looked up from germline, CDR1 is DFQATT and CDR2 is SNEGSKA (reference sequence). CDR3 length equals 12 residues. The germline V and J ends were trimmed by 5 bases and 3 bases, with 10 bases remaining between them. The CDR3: CSAGRGDTEAFF. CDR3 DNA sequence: TGCAGTGCTGGCCGCGGGGACACTGAAGCTTTCTTT.

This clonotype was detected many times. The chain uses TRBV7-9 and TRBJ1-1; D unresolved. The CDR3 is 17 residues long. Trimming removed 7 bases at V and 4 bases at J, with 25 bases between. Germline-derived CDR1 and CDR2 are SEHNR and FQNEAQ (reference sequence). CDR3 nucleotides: TGTGCCAGCACTTACCCCTTTTCGGCTTATGAAAGCACTGAAGCTTTCTTT. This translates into CASTYPFSAYESTEAFF.

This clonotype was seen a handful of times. CDR3 residues: CSAKWGQETQYF. The CDR3 DNA reads TGCAGTGCTAAGTGGGGCCAAGAGACCCAGTACTTC. The rearrangement links TRBV20-1 to TRBJ2-5; D remains unclear. The CDR3 consists of 12 residues. With 4 bases removed from V and 1 base from J, the gap between germline ends came to 7 bases. The V gene's germline CDR1 is DFQATT and CDR2 SNEGSKA (reference sequence).